This T cell receptor (beta chain) emerged from a study of T-cell memory formation after mild COVID-19. Study-wide context: Largely donor-specific TCR clusters were found. Study-level findings and limits: Clones that contracted clustered mainly in CM and EM if CD4+ and in EMRA if CD8+. Clones that contracted from day 15 to 85 were balanced CD4/CD8, while later expanders leaned CD4+.

Details on this clonotype: As yet, its antigen is unknown.

Researchers used 5'RACE with constant-segment primers to make TCR alpha and TCR beta cDNA libraries that carry sample barcodes and UMIs. TCRdb reanalysed the 5' RACE reads using MiXCR and keeps one entry per CDR3 protein. The table has about 340,000 distinct CDR3 sequences, roughly 15% seen once; the top ten hold around 22%. This CDR3 is 13 amino acids long. Germline V CDR1 and CDR2: SGHTA, FQGNSA. The germline V and J ends were trimmed by 7 bases and 6 bases, with 13 bases remaining between them. Material for sequencing was PBMCs or a T cell subset sorted from them (not recorded which). The source of this sequence is a man aged 18 to 30 who had mild COVID-19 (a few samples of this study predate the infection). Cell type and time point are not known. The rearrangement links TRBV7-2 to TRBJ1-5; D is unclear. In DNA form, the CDR3 reads TGTGCCAGCAATGATGGAGAGACTCAGCCCCAGCATTTT. Encoded protein: CASNDGETQPQHF.